The 7 T cell receptor beta chains below were found in one sample sequenced in a study of regulatory T cells in long-lasting Graves disease. Building the TCR beta libraries relied on iRepertoire HTBI primers, and CDR3 regions underwent Arm-PCR. TCRdb reprocessed the multiplex PCR reads via MiXCR and lists one record per CDR3 protein. Of about 470,000 distinct CDR3 sequences in the sample, less than 25% were seen once. Time point specified: persistent/refractory GD, antithyroid drugs over 5 years with positive TRAb. Generation of the TCR library employed RNA extracted from PBMCs. This specimen consisted of peripheral blood mononuclear cells (PBMCs), obtained when the disease was refractory, from a patient treated with antithyroid drugs. Receptor source: a female donor with Graves disease.

With regard to this clonotype: This clone may be a read error of a much larger clone one base away. This chain uses TRBV6-1 with TRBJ1-1; D gene unclear. The CDR3 spans 16 residues. In germline, CDR1 is MNHNS, CDR2 SASEGT. The CDR3 nucleotides are TGTGCCAGCGGTGAAGAGGTCGCACCCATGAACACTGAAGCTTTCTTT. This gives the protein CASGEEVAPMNTEAFF.

This clonotype has only a few counts. This sequence joins TRBV5-4 and TRBJ2-2; 11 bases agree with TRBD2. With V trimmed by 0 bases and J by 5 bases, 6 bases remained unmatched. The CDR3 spans 17 residues. Germline assignment: CDR1 SGHNT and CDR2 YYREEE (reference sequence). Here the CDR3 reads CASSLGLAGIATGELFF. The CDR3 DNA follows: TGTGCCAGCAGCTTGGGACTAGCGGGAATCGCGACCGGGGAGCTGTTTTTT.

This clonotype has a handful of counts. CDR3 amino acids: CATSRAHPGTNQPQHF. Here the CDR3 DNA reads TGTGCCACCAGCAGAGCTCATCCTGGGACGAATCAGCCCCAGCATTTT. The chain has TRBV15 and TRBJ1-5; D possibly corresponds to TRBD1 (5 bases). Trimming shortened V by 1 base and J by 4 bases, and 14 bases separated the two germline ends. CDR1 is LNHNV, CDR2 YYDKDF, per germline (reference sequence). The CDR3 covers 16 residues.

In this sample, this clonotype turned up many times. V gene TRBV20-1 combines with J gene TRBJ2-7; 9 nucleotides align to TRBD1. Trimming at V came to 7 bases and at J to 4 bases, leaving 8 bases not matched to a gene. The CDR3 is made up of 13 amino acids. The germline gives CDR1 DFQATT, CDR2 SNEGSKA (reference sequence). CDR3 nucleotide sequence: TGCAGTGTCCGGGGACAGGGAAGTTACGAGCAGTACTTC. As protein: CSVRGQGSYEQYF.

The V gene is TRBV27, the J gene TRBJ1-2; 7 positions agree with TRBD1. CDR3 length: 15 residues. The V segment lost 0 bases and the J segment 4 bases; nucleotides outside the gene matches: 5. Looked up from germline, CDR1 is MNHEY and CDR2 is SMNVEV (reference sequence). CDR3: CASSLSVPGGYGYTF. Written as DNA, the CDR3 is TGTGCCAGCAGTTTATCAGTGCCAGGGGGCTATGGCTACACCTTC.

This clonotype was picked up many times. V usage is TRBV5-1 and J usage is TRBJ1-1; 8 positions match TRBD1. Germline V gene sequence: CDR1 SGHRS, CDR2 YFSETQ. The trim removed 4 bases at V and 1 base at J, leaving 6 bases unmatched. This CDR3 region has 15 residues. The CDR3 region is CASSSRQGQNTEAFF. In DNA, the CDR3 is TGCGCCAGCAGCAGCCGACAGGGGCAGAACACTGAAGCTTTCTTT.

This clonotype was counted only a few times. The rearrangement joins TRBV11-2 to TRBJ2-3; D call uncertain. CDR1 is SGHAT, CDR2 FQNNGV, per germline. The germline V and J ends were trimmed by 5 bases and 1 base, with 10 bases remaining between them. The CDR3 covers 14 residues. Here the CDR3 DNA reads TGTGCCAGCAGCCCTATTGGACGCACAGATACGCAGTATTTT. Its translation is CASSPIGRTDTQYF. The complete variable domain, with remaining parts taken from reference TRBV11-2 and TRBJ2-3, reads EAGVAQSPRYKIIEKRQSVAFWCNPISGHATLYWYQQILGQGPKLLIQFQNNGVVDDSQLPKDRFSAERLKGVDSTLKIQPAKLEDSAVYLCASSPIGRTDTQYFGPGTRLTVL.